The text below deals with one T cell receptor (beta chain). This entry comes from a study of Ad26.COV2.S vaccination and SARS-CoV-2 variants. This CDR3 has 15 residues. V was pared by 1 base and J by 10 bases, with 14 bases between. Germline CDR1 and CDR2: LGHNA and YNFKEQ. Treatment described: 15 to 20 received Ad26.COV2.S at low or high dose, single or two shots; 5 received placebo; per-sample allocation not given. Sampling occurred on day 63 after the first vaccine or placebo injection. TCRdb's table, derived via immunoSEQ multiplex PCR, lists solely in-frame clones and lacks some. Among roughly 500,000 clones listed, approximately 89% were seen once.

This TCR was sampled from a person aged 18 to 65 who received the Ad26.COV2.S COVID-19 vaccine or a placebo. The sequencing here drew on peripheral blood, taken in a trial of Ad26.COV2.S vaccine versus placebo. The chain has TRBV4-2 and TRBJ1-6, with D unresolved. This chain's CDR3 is CASSQVPPDRSPLHF. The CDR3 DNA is TGTGCCAGCAGCCAAGTCCCCCCGGACCGCTCACCCCTCCACTTT.